A single T cell receptor beta chain is shown here with its context. This sample stems from a study of response to subunit inactivated influenza vaccine. The CDR3 contains 14 residues. The ends were cut back, 3 bases at V and 4 bases at J, with 12 bases in the middle. Using its own MiXCR run on the RT-PCR reads, TCRdb lists one record per CDR3 protein. This repertoire shows approximately 500,000 distinct CDR3 sequences, roughly 13% found once; its top ten account for roughly 13%. The sequence came from a man aged 45-65 years who received an inactivated influenza vaccine. This chain uses TRBV12-3 or TRBV12-4 with TRBJ1-1; D may be TRBD1 (5 bases). Sequences were derived from PBMCs from blood, sampled more than 35 days after vaccination. The CDR3 is CASSFGRVGTEAFF. CDR3 sequence (DNA): TGTGCCAGCAGTTTTGGCAGGGTAGGCACTGAAGCTTTCTTT.